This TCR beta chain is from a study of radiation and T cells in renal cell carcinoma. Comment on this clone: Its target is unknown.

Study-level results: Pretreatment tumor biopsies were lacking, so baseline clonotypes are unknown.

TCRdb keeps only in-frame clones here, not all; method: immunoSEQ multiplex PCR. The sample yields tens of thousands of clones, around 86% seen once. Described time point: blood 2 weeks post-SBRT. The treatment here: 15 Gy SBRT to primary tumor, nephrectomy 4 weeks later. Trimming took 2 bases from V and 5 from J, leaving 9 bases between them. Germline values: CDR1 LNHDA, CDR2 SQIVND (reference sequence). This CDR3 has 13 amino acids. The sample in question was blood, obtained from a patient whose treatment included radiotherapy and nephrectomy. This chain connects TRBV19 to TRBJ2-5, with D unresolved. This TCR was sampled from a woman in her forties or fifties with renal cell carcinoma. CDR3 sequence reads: CASSIMVRETQYF. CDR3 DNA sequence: TGTGCCAGTAGTATAATGGTTCGGGAGACCCAGTACTTC.